These T cell receptor beta chains were read from a single sample in a study of T cells after yellow fever vaccination. TCRdb ran MiXCR on the 5' RACE reads and lists one entry per CDR3 protein. The sample records 300,000 to 350,000 distinct CDR3 sequences, almost 4% being singletons. The sequenced sample was PBMCs, obtained 5 days after the yellow fever booster vaccination. The receptors come from a man in his late teens or twenties who received the YFV17D yellow fever vaccine. The CDR3 runs from the conserved cysteine through the conserved F or W. The order of the fields is clone size, V gene, D gene, J gene, CDR3 DNA, CDR3 protein. D genes are given only for firm matches. Rows give clone size only sometimes, using once, few, many, or a class for an expanded clone.

clone_size: -; v_call: TRBV5-1; d_call: -; j_call: TRBJ1-1; cdr3_nt: TGCGCCAGCAGGTTCGAGGGTGAAGCTTTCTTT; cdr3_aa: CASRFEGEAFF
clone_size: many; v_call: TRBV3-1; d_call: TRBD1; j_call: TRBJ1-2; cdr3_nt: TGTGCCAGCAGCCTTAATTTCGCAGGGGGCGGCTACACCTTC; cdr3_aa: CASSLNFAGGGYTF
clone_size: many; v_call: TRBV14; d_call: TRBD2; j_call: TRBJ2-1; cdr3_nt: TGTGCCAGCAGTCAGACTAGCTACTATGAGCAGTTCTTC; cdr3_aa: CASSQTSYYEQFF
clone_size: few; v_call: TRBV11-2; d_call: -; j_call: TRBJ2-2; cdr3_nt: TGTGCCAGCAGCTTAAATCCAGGAGCGGACACCGGGGAGCTGTTTTTT; cdr3_aa: CASSLNPGADTGELFF
clone_size: few; v_call: TRBV4-1; d_call: TRBD1; j_call: TRBJ1-1; cdr3_nt: TGCGCCAGCAGGGACAGGGGGCAGGGAACTGAAGCTTTCTTT; cdr3_aa: CASRDRGQGTEAFF
clone_size: many; v_call: TRBV11-2; d_call: TRBD1; j_call: TRBJ1-4; cdr3_nt: TGTGCCAGCAGCCAGGGGACAGGGTTCTTGGAAAAACTGTTTTTT; cdr3_aa: CASSQGTGFLEKLFF
clone_size: -; v_call: TRBV5-1; d_call: -; j_call: TRBJ2-1; cdr3_nt: TGCGCCAGCAGCTTCGCCCTCCCCGGAGAGCAGTTCTTC; cdr3_aa: CASSFALPGEQFF
clone_size: few; v_call: TRBV29-1; d_call: -; j_call: TRBJ1-2; cdr3_nt: TGCAGCGTTGGAGACGATGGCTACACCTTC; cdr3_aa: CSVGDDGYTF
clone_size: -; v_call: TRBV27; d_call: -; j_call: TRBJ2-7; cdr3_nt: TGTGCCAGCACGGACGACTCCTACGAGCAGTACTTC; cdr3_aa: CASTDDSYEQYF
clone_size: few; v_call: TRBV11-2; d_call: TRBD2; j_call: TRBJ2-2; cdr3_nt: TGTGCCAGCAGCTTAGACCGCGGGACTAGCGGGGGGCCGAACACCGGGGAGCTGTTTTTT; cdr3_aa: CASSLDRGTSGGPNTGELFF
clone_size: few; v_call: TRBV20-1; d_call: TRBD1; j_call: TRBJ1-4; cdr3_nt: TGCAGTGCTAGCAGGGGGATGTACGAAAAACTGTTTTTT; cdr3_aa: CSASRGMYEKLFF
clone_size: -; v_call: TRBV5-1; d_call: -; j_call: TRBJ1-1; cdr3_nt: TGCGCCAGCAGCTCGCTCCGGGGGGCACACACTGAAGCTTTCTTT; cdr3_aa: CASSSLRGAHTEAFF
clone_size: -; v_call: TRBV20-1; d_call: TRBD1; j_call: TRBJ1-1; cdr3_nt: TGCAGTGCCTCACAGGGGGGAAATTTGAACACTGAAGCTTTCTTT; cdr3_aa: CSASQGGNLNTEAFF
clone_size: few; v_call: TRBV12-3/TRBV12-4; d_call: -; j_call: TRBJ1-2; cdr3_nt: TGTGCCAGCAGTTTAGGGGGGGCTAGCGCCTTC; cdr3_aa: CASSLGGASAF
clone_size: -; v_call: TRBV7-2; d_call: -; j_call: TRBJ2-1; cdr3_nt: TGTGCCAGCAGCTTCGCCAGCTACAATGAGCAGTTCTTC; cdr3_aa: CASSFASYNEQFF
clone_size: -; v_call: TRBV10-2; d_call: TRBD1; j_call: TRBJ1-5; cdr3_nt: TGCGCCAGCAGTGGATATAACTTTAGAGGGACAGGGAGGAATCAGCCCCAGCATTTT; cdr3_aa: CASSGYNFRGTGRNQPQHF
clone_size: many; v_call: TRBV5-6; d_call: -; j_call: TRBJ2-2; cdr3_nt: TGTGCCAGCAGTTCTAGGACAGACGCGAACACCGGGGAGCTGTTTTTT; cdr3_aa: CASSSRTDANTGELFF
clone_size: few; v_call: TRBV15; d_call: -; j_call: TRBJ2-5; cdr3_nt: TGTGCCACCAGGGGCGCGGCCCAAGAGACCCAGTACTTC; cdr3_aa: CATRGAAQETQYF
clone_size: -; v_call: TRBV7-9; d_call: -; j_call: TRBJ1-2; cdr3_nt: TGTGCCAGCAGCTTAGATCCAGGGACGGACACTTATGGCTACACCTTC; cdr3_aa: CASSLDPGTDTYGYTF
clone_size: many; v_call: TRBV4-1; d_call: -; j_call: TRBJ1-5; cdr3_nt: TGCGCCAGCAGCCAAGGAGCTGGGAACAGTCAGCCCCAGCATTTT; cdr3_aa: CASSQGAGNSQPQHF
clone_size: -; v_call: TRBV12-1; d_call: -; j_call: TRBJ2-1; cdr3_nt: TGTGCCAGCAGCCTGGGACTGACTCCCCTCTCCTACAATGAGCAGTTCTTC; cdr3_aa: CASSLGLTPLSYNEQFF
clone_size: many; v_call: TRBV7-2; d_call: -; j_call: TRBJ1-6; cdr3_nt: TGTGCCAGCAGCTTAGGGGGGCGGGGAACCTATAATTCACCCCTCCACTTT; cdr3_aa: CASSLGGRGTYNSPLHF
clone_size: -; v_call: TRBV7-2; d_call: TRBD2; j_call: TRBJ2-7; cdr3_nt: TGTGCCAGCAGCTTAGCTAGCGGGGGGGCCTGGGAGCAGTACTTC; cdr3_aa: CASSLASGGAWEQYF
clone_size: many; v_call: TRBV6-6; d_call: -; j_call: TRBJ1-6; cdr3_nt: TGTGCCAGCAGTTACATCGAGAATTCACCCCTCCACTTT; cdr3_aa: CASSYIENSPLHF
clone_size: many; v_call: TRBV20-1; d_call: -; j_call: TRBJ2-7; cdr3_nt: TGCAGTGCGGGGGGAGACTACGAGCAGTACTTC; cdr3_aa: CSAGGDYEQYF
clone_size: -; v_call: TRBV3-1; d_call: -; j_call: TRBJ1-2; cdr3_nt: TGTGCCAGCGGGAGGAAAGGAGGCTACACCTTC; cdr3_aa: CASGRKGGYTF
clone_size: many; v_call: TRBV5-1; d_call: -; j_call: TRBJ2-5; cdr3_nt: TGTGCCAGCAGCTTCCAAGAGACCCAGTACTTC; cdr3_aa: CASSFQETQYF
clone_size: many; v_call: TRBV12-3/TRBV12-4; d_call: -; j_call: TRBJ1-1; cdr3_nt: TGTGCCAGCAGCCCCTTCCTGACTGAAGCTTTCTTT; cdr3_aa: CASSPFLTEAFF
clone_size: few; v_call: TRBV10-3; d_call: TRBD2; j_call: TRBJ2-3; cdr3_nt: TGTGCCATCAGTGGGCTGGCGGGGGGAGATACGCAGTATTTT; cdr3_aa: CAISGLAGGDTQYF
clone_size: many; v_call: TRBV7-9; d_call: -; j_call: TRBJ2-7; cdr3_nt: TGTGCCAGCAGCTTAGGAAGAACCTACGAGCAGTACTTC; cdr3_aa: CASSLGRTYEQYF
clone_size: many; v_call: TRBV7-8; d_call: TRBD2; j_call: TRBJ2-5; cdr3_nt: TGTGCCAGCAGCTTAGTGGGGGGGATGGAGACCCAGTACTTC; cdr3_aa: CASSLVGGMETQYF
clone_size: many; v_call: TRBV29-1; d_call: -; j_call: TRBJ2-3; cdr3_nt: TGCAGCGTTGATCGAACTAGTGACACAGATACGCAGTATTTT; cdr3_aa: CSVDRTSDTDTQYF
clone_size: -; v_call: TRBV11-2; d_call: -; j_call: TRBJ1-6; cdr3_nt: TGTGCCAGCAGCTTAGTAGAGGGGAAGTCTTCACCCCTCCACTTT; cdr3_aa: CASSLVEGKSSPLHF
clone_size: -; v_call: TRBV9; d_call: TRBD2; j_call: TRBJ2-1; cdr3_nt: TGTGCCAGCAGCGTTAGCGGGGGGGGGTACAATGAGCAGTTCTTC; cdr3_aa: CASSVSGGGYNEQFF
clone_size: many; v_call: TRBV7-9; d_call: -; j_call: TRBJ2-2; cdr3_nt: TGTGCCAGCAGCTTAGGCCCCGGGGAGCTGTTTTTT; cdr3_aa: CASSLGPGELFF
clone_size: -; v_call: TRBV29-1; d_call: -; j_call: TRBJ2-5; cdr3_nt: TGCAGCGTCGCCTCAGATGAGACCCAGTACTTC; cdr3_aa: CSVASDETQYF